The 30 T cell receptor beta chains below come from one sample, sequenced in a study of blood T cell repertoires in COVID-19. Sequencing was performed with immunoSEQ multiplex PCR; in TCRdb, only in-frame clones are kept and a portion is missing. The table has just under 60,000 clones, more than 75% seen once. Sequenced input: peripheral blood. These receptor sequences come from a human donor with active COVID-19. The donor label of this sample is uncertain.

This chain uses TRBV7-2 with TRBJ2-5, with a weak D call TRBD1 (9 bases). Germline V lookup: CDR1 SGHTA, CDR2 FQGNSA. Trimming took off 5 bases at V and 5 bases at J, with 24 bases between the two ends. The CDR3 is 17 amino acids. CDR3 coding DNA: TGTGCCAGCAGCAGCCAGCGGGGGACAGGGCTAGGGGAGACCCAGTACTTC. This codes for CASSSQRGTGLGETQYF.

The J gene is TRBJ2-7, the V gene TRBV3-1 (or the pseudogene TRBV3-2); 8 nucleotides line up with TRBD2. V gave up 4 bases and J gave up 3 bases; unmatched junction bases: 11. This CDR3 is 16 amino acids long. Germline CDR1 reads LGHDT; CDR2 reads YNNKEL (reference sequence). The chain's CDR3 is CASSPSPQRGSYEQYF. CDR3 DNA: TGTGCCAGCAGCCCCAGCCCCCAGCGGGGGAGCTACGAGCAGTACTTC.

The V and J genes are TRBV5-1 and TRBJ2-7, with 9 bases that match TRBD1. This CDR3 region has 15 residues. Per the germline V gene, CDR1 is SGHRS and CDR2 is YFSETQ. The junction had 10 bases not matched to a gene; V was cut back by 2 bases and J by 7 bases. This chain's CDR3 is CASSLAGTGSGEQYF. In DNA form, the CDR3 reads TGCGCCAGCAGCTTAGCCGGGACAGGGTCTGGGGAGCAGTACTTC.

V and J are TRBV7-3 and TRBJ2-3, with TRBD2 matching 7 bases. Trimming took 5 bases from V and 2 from J; bases not matched to a gene: 4. Germline V gene lookup returns CDR1 SGHTA and CDR2 FQGTGA. The CDR3 consists of 14 residues. The CDR3 DNA follows: TGTGCCAGCAGCGCCCGGGGGGTCACAGATACGCAGTATTTT. Protein: CASSARGVTDTQYF.

The rearrangement joins TRBV6-2 or TRBV6-3 to TRBJ1-2; 7 bases line up with TRBD1. Unmatched junction bases numbered 13, after V lost 3 bases and J lost 6 bases. This CDR3 is built from 16 residues. The germline gives CDR1 MNHEY, CDR2 SVGEGT. This CDR3 is CASSYGFVGGGHGYTF. The CDR3 DNA follows: TGTGCCAGCAGTTATGGATTCGTTGGAGGGGGCCATGGCTACACCTTC.

The genes are TRBV10-3 and TRBJ1-1; D might be TRBD1 (6 bases). V lost 7 bases to trimming and J lost 5 bases, with 17 bases between them. The CDR3 has 14 residues. Germline CDR1 reads ENHRY; CDR2 reads SYGVKD. Here the CDR3 reads CAIKLQGVGTEAFF. CDR3 nucleotides: TGTGCCATCAAGTTACAGGGAGTAGGGACTGAAGCTTTCTTT.

The chain has TRBV28 and TRBJ2-7, with TRBD2 matching 7 bases. The length of the CDR3 is 14 residues. Germline loops: CDR1 MDHEN, CDR2 SYDVKM. V was clipped by 8 bases and J by 4 bases; unmatched bases: 11. The CDR3, as DNA: TGTGCCAGCCGCTCGGGGGGAGACCGTTACGAGCAGTACTTC. Translated, it gives CASRSGGDRYEQYF.

This chain uses TRBV24-1 with TRBJ1-1, with D possibly TRBD1 on 5 matching bases. Germline lookup yields CDR1 KGHDR and CDR2 SFDVKD. V was shortened by 4 bases and J by 4 bases, with 15 bases between the two germline ends. The CDR3 consists of 15 residues. CDR3 loop: CATSDAKGRGTEAFF. CDR3 DNA sequence: TGTGCCACCAGTGACGCCAAGGGGCGAGGCACTGAAGCTTTCTTT.

V is TRBV5-1 and J is TRBJ2-7, with D perhaps matching TRBD2 (6 bases). V shed 2 bases and J shed 4 bases, with 16 bases lying between them. The CDR3 spans 15 residues. From germline, CDR1 is SGHRS and CDR2 YFSETQ. CDR3 nucleotides: TGCGCCAGCAGCTTCGTGAGTGGAGGGTGGTACGAGCAGTACTTC. Translation gives CASSFVSGGWYEQYF.

The rearrangement joins TRBV5-1 to TRBJ2-1; 8 nucleotides line up with TRBD2. With 0 bases clipped from V and 7 bases from J, the junction kept 9 bases outside the gene matches. The germline V gene encodes CDR1 SGHRS and CDR2 YFSETQ. The CDR3 totals 16 residues. Here the CDR3 DNA reads TGCGCCAGCAGCTTGGTTATAGCGGGGAGAGAGAATGAGCAGTTCTTC. Protein product: CASSLVIAGRENEQFF.

V gene TRBV7-9 combines with J gene TRBJ2-5, with TRBD2 identical over 12 bases. V lost 5 bases and J lost 9; bases outside the gene matches: 13. From germline, CDR1 is SEHNR and CDR2 FQNEAQ (reference sequence). The CDR3 consists of 16 residues. CDR3 region: CASSLLAGGSSSAQYF. The CDR3 bases are TGTGCCAGCAGCCTACTAGCGGGGGGCTCTTCGTCGGCCCAGTACTTC.

This sequence joins TRBV7-2 and TRBJ2-7; 10 nucleotides agree with TRBD1. Trimming at V came to 4 bases and at J to 6 bases, leaving 12 bases not matched to a gene. Germline CDR1 reads SGHTA; CDR2 reads FQGNSA. The CDR3 contains 16 residues. CDR3 DNA: TGTGCCAGCAGCTATTTCCCGGGACAGGGGCATAGCGAGCAGTACTTC. Its protein product is CASSYFPGQGHSEQYF. The complete variable domain, with remaining parts taken from reference TRBV7-2 and TRBJ2-7, reads GAGVSQSPSNKVTEKGKDVELRCDPISGHTALYWYRQSLGQGLEFLIYFQGNSAPDKSGLPSDRFSAERTGGSVSTLTIQRTQQEDSAVYLCASSYFPGQGHSEQYFGPGTRLTVT.

V and J are TRBV4-2 and TRBJ2-1; the D is unclear. CDR3 length: 14 amino acids. Germline CDR1 and CDR2: LGHNA and YNFKEQ. V lost 8 bases, J lost 5 bases, and 16 bases lay in between. The chain's CDR3 is CASGVASLDNEQFF. Written as DNA, the CDR3 is TGTGCCAGCGGAGTAGCATCCTTGGACAATGAGCAGTTCTTC.

The CDR3 nucleotides read TGCGCCAGCAGCTTCGGTGTAGCGGGAGGGACCGGGGAGCTGTTTTTT. This sequence encodes CASSFGVAGGTGELFF. The chain combines TRBV5-1 with TRBJ2-2; TRBD2 aligns across 11 bases. Germline trimming cut 2 bases from V and 5 bases from J; bases unmatched to any gene: 5. The CDR3 has 16 amino acids. Germline V gene data show CDR1 as SGHRS and CDR2 as YFSETQ.

The chain joins TRBV14 to TRBJ2-7; 7 positions match TRBD1. Germline CDR1 and CDR2: SGHDN and FVKESK. Germline trimming cut 3 bases from V and 4 bases from J; bases unmatched to any gene: 12. This CDR3 spans 16 amino acids. Written as DNA, the CDR3 is TGTGCCAGCAGCCATGGGTCGACAGGGTCTTGGTACGAGCAGTACTTC. This encodes CASSHGSTGSWYEQYF. The whole variable domain, remainder taken from reference TRBV14 and TRBJ2-7, is EAGVTQFPSHSVIEKGQTVTLRCDPISGHDNLYWYRRVMGKEIKFLLHFVKESKQDESGMPNNRFLAERTGGTYSTLKVQPAELEDSGVYFCASSHGSTGSWYEQYFGPGTRLTVT.

The V gene is TRBV3-1 (or the pseudogene TRBV3-2), the J gene TRBJ2-1; D may be TRBD1 (6 bases). Germline V CDR1 and CDR2: LGHDT, YNNKEL (reference sequence). Trimming stripped 1 base from V and 8 bases from J, with 18 bases between. The CDR3 loop spans 16 amino acids. The CDR3 spells CASSQGGREGQYEQFF. The CDR3 DNA is TGTGCCAGCAGCCAAGGGGGAAGAGAGGGACAATATGAGCAGTTCTTC.

The chain joins TRBV5-1 to TRBJ2-3; 8 bases are a match to TRBD1. The CDR3 sequence is 15 residues long. With 0 bases clipped from V and 4 bases from J, the junction kept 4 bases outside the gene matches. The V gene's germline CDR1 is SGHRS and CDR2 YFSETQ. CDR3 nucleotide sequence: TGCGCCAGCAGCTTGGGAGACAGGGGCCCAGATACGCAGTATTTT. This gives the protein CASSLGDRGPDTQYF.

The chain carries TRBV30 and TRBJ2-1; 8 positions agree with TRBD2. The CDR3 is made up of 12 amino acids. Trimming at V came to 5 bases and at J to 10 bases, leaving 7 bases not matched to a gene. The germline CDR1 and CDR2 sequences are GTSNPN and SVGIG (reference sequence). CDR3 bases: TGTGCCTGGCGGACTAGCTCTAACGAGCAGTTCTTC. The encoded protein is CAWRTSSNEQFF.

A few counts support this clone. The gene calls are TRBV14 and TRBJ2-7, with TRBD1 matching over 7 bases. Germline V lookup: CDR1 SGHDN, CDR2 FVKESK. V trimming: 4 bases; J trimming: 5 bases; junction bases outside the gene matches: 2. This CDR3 is built from 12 residues. The CDR3: CASSPTGHEQYF. The CDR3 nucleotides are TGTGCCAGCAGCCCGACAGGGCACGAGCAGTACTTC.

A single count supports this clone. The J gene is TRBJ2-3, the V gene TRBV19; 13 positions agree with TRBD2. Germline CDR1 is LNHDA and CDR2 is SQIVND (reference sequence). The CDR3 length is 17 residues. Trimming took 7 bases from V and 0 from J; bases not matched to a gene: 7. The CDR3 DNA reads as TGTGCCAGTACCGGGACTAGCGGGGACGGAAGCACAGATACGCAGTATTTT. Its protein is CASTGTSGDGSTDTQYF.

The rearrangement links TRBV6-5 to TRBJ1-5; 7 positions match TRBD1. Germline loops: CDR1 MNHEY, CDR2 SVGAGI. There are 15 residues in the CDR3. V was pared by 6 bases and J by 5 bases, with 10 bases of the junction left unmatched. The DNA of the CDR3 is TGTGCCAGCAGCCGAGAACCGGGACAGTATCAGCCCCAGCATTTT. This translates into CASSREPGQYQPQHF.

V gene TRBV7-3 combines with J gene TRBJ2-3, with 8 bases lining up with TRBD2. The CDR3 has 15 amino acids. J was trimmed by 3 bases and V by 6 bases; bases with no gene match: 8. The germline V gene encodes CDR1 SGHTA and CDR2 FQGTGA. The CDR3 sequence: CASRARGGLTDTQYF. The CDR3 nucleotides read TGTGCCAGCAGGGCACGGGGGGGTTTAACAGATACGCAGTATTTT.

The chain links TRBV18 to TRBJ2-3; unclear D gene. CDR1 is KGHSH, CDR2 LQKENI, per germline. Between the trimmed V and J ends, which lost 3 bases and 0 bases, there was a span of 10 bases. CDR3 length equals 15 residues. CDR3 coding DNA: TGTGCCAGCTCACCGAGTTCCATTAGCACAGATACGCAGTATTTT. As protein: CASSPSSISTDTQYF. The full variable domain, with the rest looked up from reference TRBV18 and TRBJ2-3, is NAGVMQNPRHLVRRRGQEARLRCSPMKGHSHVYWYRQLPEEGLKFMVYLQKENIIDESGMPKERFSAEFPKEGPSILRIQQVVRGDSAAYFCASSPSSISTDTQYFGPGTRLTVL.

The rearrangement links TRBV7-2 to TRBJ2-7; D might be TRBD1 (6 bases). CDR1 SGHTA and CDR2 FQGNSA come from the germline V gene. V was pared by 1 base and J by 4 bases, with 11 bases between. This CDR3 is 14 amino acids long. The CDR3 DNA follows: TGTGCCAGCAGCTTAGGGGGGCAGCTTTACGAGCAGTACTTC. Protein: CASSLGGQLYEQYF. The full variable domain, with the rest looked up from reference TRBV7-2 and TRBJ2-7, is GAGVSQSPSNKVTEKGKDVELRCDPISGHTALYWYRQSLGQGLEFLIYFQGNSAPDKSGLPSDRFSAERTGGSVSTLTIQRTQQEDSAVYLCASSLGGQLYEQYFGPGTRLTVT.

The chain is built from TRBV28 and TRBJ1-2, with D possibly matching TRBD1 (6 bases). The CDR3 contains 16 residues. Looked up from germline, CDR1 is MDHEN and CDR2 is SYDVKM. Trimming took off 5 bases at V and 8 bases at J, with 24 bases between the two ends. In DNA form, the CDR3 reads TGTGCCAGCAGTCTCGCGGACAGCCCTATCTCTGGAGGCTACACCTTC. Translated: CASSLADSPISGGYTF.

The CDR3 sequence is CASTNLGLVGATQYF. In nucleotides, the CDR3 is TGTGCCAGCACGAATTTGGGACTAGTGGGTGCTACGCAGTATTTT. The chain joins TRBV6-6 to TRBJ2-3; 8 positions match TRBD2. Unmatched junction bases numbered 14, after V lost 7 bases and J lost 8 bases. Germline CDR1 MNHNY, CDR2 SVGAGI (reference sequence). The CDR3 totals 15 residues.

This sequence joins TRBV2 and TRBJ2-7; TRBD1 matches at 8 bases. V gave up 7 bases and J gave up 1 base; unmatched junction bases: 6. There are 14 residues in the CDR3. Germline CDR1 and CDR2: SNHLY and FYNNEI. As DNA, the CDR3 is TGTGCCAGCATTTCTACAGGGGGTTCCTACGAGCAGTACTTC. It encodes CASISTGGSYEQYF.

This rearrangement joins TRBV14 to TRBJ2-7; 9 bases are shared with TRBD1. The CDR3 extends over 16 amino acids. The V gene end was trimmed by 4 bases and the J gene end by 0 bases; junction bases not matched to a gene: 7. The germline V gene encodes CDR1 SGHDN and CDR2 FVKESK. The CDR3 nucleotides are TGTGCCAGCAGCCCTTTCCCGGGACAGGGCTCCTACGAGCAGTACTTC. Encoded protein: CASSPFPGQGSYEQYF.

The CDR3 DNA reads as TGTGCCAGCAGCTTGTTGACAGGGACCTCTGGAAACACCATATATTTT. This translates into CASSLLTGTSGNTIYF. The J gene is TRBJ1-3, the V gene TRBV7-2, with 7 bases aligning to TRBD1. The germline V gene encodes CDR1 SGHTA and CDR2 FQGNSA. J gave up 0 bases and V 3 bases, and 5 bases lay outside the gene matches. The CDR3 is 16 amino acids.

The chain joins TRBV13 to TRBJ1-4; the match to TRBD1 covers 7 bases. Losses at the gene ends were 5 bases for V and 8 bases for J; bases not matched to a gene: 11. This CDR3 has 15 residues. Germline values: CDR1 PRHDT, CDR2 FYEKMQ (reference sequence). In nucleotides, the CDR3 is TGTGCCAGCAGCATCTATGTAGGGGGCAGCGAAAAACTGTTTTTT. Its translation is CASSIYVGGSEKLFF.